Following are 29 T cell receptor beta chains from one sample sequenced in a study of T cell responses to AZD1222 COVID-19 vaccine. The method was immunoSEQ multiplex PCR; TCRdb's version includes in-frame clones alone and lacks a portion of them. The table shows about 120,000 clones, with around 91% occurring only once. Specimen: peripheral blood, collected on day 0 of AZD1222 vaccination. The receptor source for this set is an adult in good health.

The CDR3 region is CASSPSRGAQETQYF. The CDR3 bases are TGTGCCAGCAGCCCATCCCGGGGGGCCCAAGAGACCCAGTACTTC. The chain combines TRBV9 with TRBJ2-5; TRBD2 is a possible D gene (7 bases). The V gene lost 4 bases and the J gene lost 1 base, with 14 bases spanning the gap. This CDR3 contains 15 residues. CDR1 SGDLS and CDR2 YYNGEE come from the germline V gene. Based on the CDR3 plus reference TRBV9 and TRBJ2-5, the full variable domain is DSGVTQTPKHLITATGQRVTLRCSPRSGDLSVYWYQQSLDQGLQFLIQYYNGEERAKGNILERFSAQQFPDLHSELNLSSLELGDSALYFCASSPSRGAQETQYFGPGTRLLVL.

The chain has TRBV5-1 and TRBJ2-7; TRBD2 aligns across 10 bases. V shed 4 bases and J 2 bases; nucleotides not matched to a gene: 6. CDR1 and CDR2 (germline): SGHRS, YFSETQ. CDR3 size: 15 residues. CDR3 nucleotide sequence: TGCGCCAGCAGCCTCTCTAGCGGGGGAACCTACGAGCAGTACTTC. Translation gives CASSLSSGGTYEQYF.

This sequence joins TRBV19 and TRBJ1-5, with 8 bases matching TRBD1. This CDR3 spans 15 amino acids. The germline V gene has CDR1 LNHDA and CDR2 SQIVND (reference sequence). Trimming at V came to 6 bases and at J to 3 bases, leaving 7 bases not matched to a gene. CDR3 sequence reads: CASRPDRAVNQPQHF. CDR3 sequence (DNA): TGTGCCAGTAGGCCGGACAGGGCGGTCAATCAGCCCCAGCATTTT.

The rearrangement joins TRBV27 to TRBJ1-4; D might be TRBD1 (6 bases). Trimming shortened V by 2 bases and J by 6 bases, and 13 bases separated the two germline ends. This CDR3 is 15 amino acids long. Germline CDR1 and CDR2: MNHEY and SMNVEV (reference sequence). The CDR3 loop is CASSLSGGLYEKLFF. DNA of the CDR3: TGTGCCAGCAGTTTAAGCGGGGGCCTATATGAAAAACTGTTTTTT.

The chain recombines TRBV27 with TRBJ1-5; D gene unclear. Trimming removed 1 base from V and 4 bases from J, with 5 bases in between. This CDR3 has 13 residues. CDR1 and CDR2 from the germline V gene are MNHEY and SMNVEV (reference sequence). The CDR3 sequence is CASSLFANQPQHF. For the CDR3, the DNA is TGTGCCAGCAGTTTATTTGCGAATCAGCCCCAGCATTTT.

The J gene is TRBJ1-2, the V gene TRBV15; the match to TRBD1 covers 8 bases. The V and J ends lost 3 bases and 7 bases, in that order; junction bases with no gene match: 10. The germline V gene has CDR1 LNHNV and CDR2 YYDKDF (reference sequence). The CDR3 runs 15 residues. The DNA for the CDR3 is TGTGCCACCAGCAGTCCGTCAGGGGGCGCGGGTGGCTACACCTTC. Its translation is CATSSPSGGAGGYTF.

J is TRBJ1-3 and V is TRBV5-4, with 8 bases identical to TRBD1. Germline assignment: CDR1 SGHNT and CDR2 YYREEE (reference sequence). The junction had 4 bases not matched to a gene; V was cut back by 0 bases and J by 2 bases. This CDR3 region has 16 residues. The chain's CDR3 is CASSLGTGPTGNTIYF. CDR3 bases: TGTGCCAGCAGCTTGGGGACAGGGCCGACTGGAAACACCATATATTTT.

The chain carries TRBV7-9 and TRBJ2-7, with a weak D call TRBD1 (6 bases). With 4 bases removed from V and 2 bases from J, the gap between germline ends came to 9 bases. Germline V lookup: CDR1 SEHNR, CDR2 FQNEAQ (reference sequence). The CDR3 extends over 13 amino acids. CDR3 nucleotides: TGTGCCAGCAGCTCACGGACAGCCTACGAGCAGTACTTC. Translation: CASSSRTAYEQYF.

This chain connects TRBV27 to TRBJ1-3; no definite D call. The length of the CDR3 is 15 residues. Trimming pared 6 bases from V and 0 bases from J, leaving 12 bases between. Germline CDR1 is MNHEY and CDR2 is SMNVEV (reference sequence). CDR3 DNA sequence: TGTGCCAGCAGCAAATCAGTCATCTCTGGAAACACCATATATTTT. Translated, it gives CASSKSVISGNTIYF.

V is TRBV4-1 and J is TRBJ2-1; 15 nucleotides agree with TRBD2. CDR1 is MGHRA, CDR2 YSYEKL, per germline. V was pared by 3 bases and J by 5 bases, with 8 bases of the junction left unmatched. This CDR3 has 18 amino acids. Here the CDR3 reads CASSHQRGLAGGNNEQFF. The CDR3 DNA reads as TGCGCCAGCAGCCACCAACGGGGACTAGCGGGAGGAAACAATGAGCAGTTCTTC.

In DNA, the CDR3 is TGTGCCAGCAGTACAAGTAGAGGCGGCTACACCTTC. Amino acid sequence: CASSTSRGGYTF. The gene calls are TRBV14 and TRBJ1-2; D ambiguous. CDR3 length equals 12 residues. CDR1 is SGHDN and CDR2 is FVKESK in the germline V gene. V was clipped by 6 bases and J by 8 bases, with 13 bases between them.

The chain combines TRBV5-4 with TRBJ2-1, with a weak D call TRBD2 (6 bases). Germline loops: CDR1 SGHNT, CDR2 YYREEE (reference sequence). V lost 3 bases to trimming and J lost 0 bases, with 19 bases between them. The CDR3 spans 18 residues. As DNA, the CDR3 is TGTGCCAGCAGCTCGAAGCCGGGCAGGGAGGACTCCTACAATGAGCAGTTCTTC. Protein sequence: CASSSKPGREDSYNEQFF.

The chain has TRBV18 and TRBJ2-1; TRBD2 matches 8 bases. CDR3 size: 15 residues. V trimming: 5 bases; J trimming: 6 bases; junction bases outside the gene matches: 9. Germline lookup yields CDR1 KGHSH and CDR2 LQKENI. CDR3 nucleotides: TGTGCCAGCTCATCGGGACTAGTTTCGGTCAATGAGCAGTTCTTC. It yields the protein CASSSGLVSVNEQFF.

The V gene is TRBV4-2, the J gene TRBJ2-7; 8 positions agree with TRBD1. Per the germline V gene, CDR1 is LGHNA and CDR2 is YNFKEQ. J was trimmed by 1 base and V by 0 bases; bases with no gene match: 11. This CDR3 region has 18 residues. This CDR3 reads CASSQDSPGQGDSYEQYF. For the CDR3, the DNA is TGTGCCAGCAGCCAAGATAGCCCAGGACAGGGAGATTCCTACGAGCAGTACTTC.

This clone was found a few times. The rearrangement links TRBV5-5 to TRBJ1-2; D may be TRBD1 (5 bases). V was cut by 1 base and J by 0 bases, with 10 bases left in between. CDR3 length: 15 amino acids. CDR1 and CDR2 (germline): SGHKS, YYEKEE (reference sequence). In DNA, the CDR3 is TGTGCCAGCAGCTTGTGGGACGGAGCTAACTATGGCTACACCTTC. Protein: CASSLWDGANYGYTF.

The CDR3 bases are TGCGCCAGCAGCCAAGATGGAGGGGCCGAGCAGTACTTC. Translating it yields CASSQDGGAEQYF. This chain links TRBV4-3 with TRBJ2-7, with D perhaps matching TRBD2 (6 bases). In germline, CDR1 is LGHNA, CDR2 YSLEER. Trimming left V 0 bases short and J 6 bases short, with 9 bases between. There are 13 residues in the CDR3.

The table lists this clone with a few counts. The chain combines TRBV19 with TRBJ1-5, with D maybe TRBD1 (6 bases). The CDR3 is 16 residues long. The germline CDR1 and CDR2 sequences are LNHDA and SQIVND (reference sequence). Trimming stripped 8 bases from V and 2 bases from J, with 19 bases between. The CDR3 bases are TGTGCCAGTCATGGGGGCCCGCCCGGGGGCAATCAGCCCCAGCATTTT. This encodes CASHGGPPGGNQPQHF.

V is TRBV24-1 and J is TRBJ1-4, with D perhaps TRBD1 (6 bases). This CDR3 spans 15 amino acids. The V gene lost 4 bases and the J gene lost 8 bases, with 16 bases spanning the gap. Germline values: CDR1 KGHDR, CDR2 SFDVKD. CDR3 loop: CATSDPRGGGEKLFF. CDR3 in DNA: TGTGCCACCAGTGACCCAAGAGGGGGGGGAGAAAAACTGTTTTTT.

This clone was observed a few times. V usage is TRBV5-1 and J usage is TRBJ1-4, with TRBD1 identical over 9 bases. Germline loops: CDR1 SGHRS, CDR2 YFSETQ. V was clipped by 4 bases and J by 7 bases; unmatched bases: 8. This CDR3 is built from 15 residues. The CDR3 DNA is TGCGCCAGCAGCACCGGACAGGGGCTCAGTGAAAAACTGTTTTTT. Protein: CASSTGQGLSEKLFF.

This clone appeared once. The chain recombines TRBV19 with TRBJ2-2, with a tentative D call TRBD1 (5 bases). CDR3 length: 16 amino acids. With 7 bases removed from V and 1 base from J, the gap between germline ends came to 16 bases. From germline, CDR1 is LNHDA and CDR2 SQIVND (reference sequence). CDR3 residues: CASTLLGQGNTGELFF. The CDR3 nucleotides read TGTGCCAGTACCCTACTTGGACAAGGGAACACCGGGGAGCTGTTTTTT.

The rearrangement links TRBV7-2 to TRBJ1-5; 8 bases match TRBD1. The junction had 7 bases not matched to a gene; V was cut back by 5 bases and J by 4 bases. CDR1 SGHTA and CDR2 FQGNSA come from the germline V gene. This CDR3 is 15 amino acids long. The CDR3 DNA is TGTGCCAGCAGCCCCGACAGGGGAGAAAATCAGCCCCAGCATTTT. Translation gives CASSPDRGENQPQHF.

The CDR3 DNA is TGCAGCGTTGAATGGGGGATTATTACGAAGCGGGAGGGAGATACGCAGTATTTT. This translates into CSVEWGIITKREGDTQYF. V gene TRBV29-1 combines with J gene TRBJ2-3, with 10 bases lining up with TRBD2. Germline trimming cut 2 bases from V and 5 bases from J; bases unmatched to any gene: 16. Germline CDR1 reads SQVTM; CDR2 reads ANQGSEA. The CDR3 length is 18 residues.

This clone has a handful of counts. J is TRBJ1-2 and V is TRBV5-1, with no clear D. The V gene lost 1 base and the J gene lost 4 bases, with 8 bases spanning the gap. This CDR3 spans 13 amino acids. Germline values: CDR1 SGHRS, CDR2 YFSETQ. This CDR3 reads CASSLTVLYGYTF. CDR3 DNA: TGCGCCAGCAGCTTGACAGTCCTCTATGGCTACACCTTC.

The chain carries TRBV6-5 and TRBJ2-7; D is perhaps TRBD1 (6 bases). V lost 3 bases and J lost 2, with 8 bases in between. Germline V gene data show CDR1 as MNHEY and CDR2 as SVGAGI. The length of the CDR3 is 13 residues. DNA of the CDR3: TGTGCCAGCAGTTATGACAGGACCTACGAGCAGTACTTC. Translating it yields CASSYDRTYEQYF.

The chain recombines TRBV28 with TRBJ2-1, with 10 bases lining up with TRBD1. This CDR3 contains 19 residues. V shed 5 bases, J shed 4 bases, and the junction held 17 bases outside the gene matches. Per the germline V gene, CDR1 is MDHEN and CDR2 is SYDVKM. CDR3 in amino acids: CASSPMVGLPGQGYNEQFF. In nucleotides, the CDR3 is TGTGCCAGCAGTCCTATGGTCGGGCTACCGGGACAGGGGTACAATGAGCAGTTCTTC.

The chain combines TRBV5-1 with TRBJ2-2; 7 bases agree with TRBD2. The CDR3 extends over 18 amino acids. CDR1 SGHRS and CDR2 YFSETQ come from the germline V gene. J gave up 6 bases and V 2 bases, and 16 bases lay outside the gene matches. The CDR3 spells CASSLGRIGEREPGELFF. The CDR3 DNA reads TGCGCCAGCAGCTTAGGAAGGATTGGAGAGCGGGAACCCGGGGAGCTGTTTTTT.

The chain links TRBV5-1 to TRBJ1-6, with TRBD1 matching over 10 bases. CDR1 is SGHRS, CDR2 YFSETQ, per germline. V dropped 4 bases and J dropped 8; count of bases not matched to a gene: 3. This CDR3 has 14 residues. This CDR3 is CASSLGQGDSPLHF. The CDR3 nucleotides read TGCGCCAGCAGCCTAGGACAGGGGGATTCACCCCTCCACTTT. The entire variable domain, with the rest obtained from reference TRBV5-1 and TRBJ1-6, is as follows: KAGVTQTPRYLIKTRGQQVTLSCSPISGHRSVSWYQQTPGQGLQFLFEYFSETQRNKGNFPGRFSGRQFSNSRSEMNVSTLELGDSALYLCASSLGQGDSPLHFGNGTRLTVT.

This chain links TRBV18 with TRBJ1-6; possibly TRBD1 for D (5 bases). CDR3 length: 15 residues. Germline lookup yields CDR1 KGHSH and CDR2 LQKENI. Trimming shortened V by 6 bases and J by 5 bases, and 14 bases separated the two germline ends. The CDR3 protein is CASSPGQNHNSPLHF. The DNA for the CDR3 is TGTGCCAGCTCCCCCGGACAAAATCATAATTCACCCCTCCACTTT.

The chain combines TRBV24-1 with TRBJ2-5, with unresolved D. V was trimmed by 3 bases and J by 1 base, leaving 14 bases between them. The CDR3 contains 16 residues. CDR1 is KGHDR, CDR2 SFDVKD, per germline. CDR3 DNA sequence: TGTGCCACCAGTGATGCAGTGTCAGGCCTCCAAGAGACCCAGTACTTC. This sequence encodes CATSDAVSGLQETQYF.